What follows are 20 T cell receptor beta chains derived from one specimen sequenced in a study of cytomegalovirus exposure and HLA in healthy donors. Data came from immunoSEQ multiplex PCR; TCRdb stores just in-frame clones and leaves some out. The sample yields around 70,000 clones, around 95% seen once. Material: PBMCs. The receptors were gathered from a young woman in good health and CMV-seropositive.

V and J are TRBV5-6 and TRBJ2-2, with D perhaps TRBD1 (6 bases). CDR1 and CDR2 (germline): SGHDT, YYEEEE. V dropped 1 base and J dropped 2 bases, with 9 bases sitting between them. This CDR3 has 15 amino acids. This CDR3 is CASSLTGFNTGELFF. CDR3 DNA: TGTGCCAGCAGCTTGACAGGGTTTAACACCGGGGAGCTGTTTTTT.

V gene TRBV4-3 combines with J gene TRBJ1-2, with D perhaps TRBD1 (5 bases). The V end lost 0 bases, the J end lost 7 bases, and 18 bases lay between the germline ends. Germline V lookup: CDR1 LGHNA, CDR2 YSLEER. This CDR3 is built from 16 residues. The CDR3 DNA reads TGCGCCAGCAGCCAAGATCTTCAGGGTTCAGTAAGTGGCTACACCTTC. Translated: CASSQDLQGSVSGYTF.

The CDR3 spells CASSLQMNTEAFF. Written as DNA, the CDR3 is TGCGCCAGCAGCTTGCAGATGAACACTGAAGCTTTCTTT. The rearrangement joins TRBV5-1 to TRBJ1-1; D remains unclear. The CDR3 is made up of 13 amino acids. Trimming pared 1 base from V and 0 bases from J, leaving 4 bases between. The germline CDR1 and CDR2 sequences are SGHRS and YFSETQ.

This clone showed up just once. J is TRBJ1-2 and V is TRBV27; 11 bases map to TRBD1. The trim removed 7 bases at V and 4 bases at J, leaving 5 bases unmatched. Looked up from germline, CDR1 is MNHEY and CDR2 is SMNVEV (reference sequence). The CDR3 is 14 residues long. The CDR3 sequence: CASTGQGATYGYTF. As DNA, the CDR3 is TGTGCCAGCACCGGACAGGGGGCCACCTATGGCTACACCTTC.

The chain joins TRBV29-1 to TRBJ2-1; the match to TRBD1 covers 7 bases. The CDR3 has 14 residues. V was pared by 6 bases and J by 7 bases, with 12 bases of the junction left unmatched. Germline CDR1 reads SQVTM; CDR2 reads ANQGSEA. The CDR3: CSVQARDSLNEQFF. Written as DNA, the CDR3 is TGCAGCGTCCAAGCCCGGGACAGTCTAAATGAGCAGTTCTTC.

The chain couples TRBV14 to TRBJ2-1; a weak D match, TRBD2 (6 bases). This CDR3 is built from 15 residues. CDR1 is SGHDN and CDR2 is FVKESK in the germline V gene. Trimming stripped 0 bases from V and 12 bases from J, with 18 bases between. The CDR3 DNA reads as TGTGCCAGCAGCCAAGATATGGTGACTAGGAGTGTGCAGTTCTTC. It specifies CASSQDMVTRSVQFF.

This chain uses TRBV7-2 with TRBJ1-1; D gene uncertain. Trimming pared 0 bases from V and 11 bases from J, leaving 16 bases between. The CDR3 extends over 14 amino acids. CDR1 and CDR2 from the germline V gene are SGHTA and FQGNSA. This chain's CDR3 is CASSLALPGREAFF. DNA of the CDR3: TGTGCCAGCAGCTTAGCGCTCCCGGGTCGGGAGGCTTTCTTT.

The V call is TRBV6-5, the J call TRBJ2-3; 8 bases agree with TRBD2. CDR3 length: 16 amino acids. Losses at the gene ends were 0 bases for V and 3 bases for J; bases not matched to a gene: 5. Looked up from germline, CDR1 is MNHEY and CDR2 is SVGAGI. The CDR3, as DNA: TGTGCCAGCAGTTACTCGGCTAGCGGGTTAACAGATACGCAGTATTTT. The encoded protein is CASSYSASGLTDTQYF.

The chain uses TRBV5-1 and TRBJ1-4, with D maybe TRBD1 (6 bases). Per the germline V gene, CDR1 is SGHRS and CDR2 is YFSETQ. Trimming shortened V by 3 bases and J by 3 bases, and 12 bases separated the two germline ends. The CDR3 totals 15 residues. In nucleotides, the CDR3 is TGCGCCAGCAGCTGGGGGTCAGGGGCTAATGAAAAACTGTTTTTT. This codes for CASSWGSGANEKLFF. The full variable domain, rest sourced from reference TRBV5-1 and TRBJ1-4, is KAGVTQTPRYLIKTRGQQVTLSCSPISGHRSVSWYQQTPGQGLQFLFEYFSETQRNKGNFPGRFSGRQFSNSRSEMNVSTLELGDSALYLCASSWGSGANEKLFFGSGTQLSVL.

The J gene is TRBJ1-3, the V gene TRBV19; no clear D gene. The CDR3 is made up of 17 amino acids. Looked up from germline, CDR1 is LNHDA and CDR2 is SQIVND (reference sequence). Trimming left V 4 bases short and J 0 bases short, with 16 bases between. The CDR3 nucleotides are TGTGCCAGTAGTACCCACTCTGGGCCAAGCTCTGGAAACACCATATATTTT. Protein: CASSTHSGPSSGNTIYF.

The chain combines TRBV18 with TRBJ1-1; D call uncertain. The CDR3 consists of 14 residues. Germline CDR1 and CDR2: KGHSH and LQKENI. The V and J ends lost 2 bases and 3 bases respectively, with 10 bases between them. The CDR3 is CASSPGQLYTEAFF. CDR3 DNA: TGTGCCAGCTCACCAGGGCAGCTGTACACTGAAGCTTTCTTT.

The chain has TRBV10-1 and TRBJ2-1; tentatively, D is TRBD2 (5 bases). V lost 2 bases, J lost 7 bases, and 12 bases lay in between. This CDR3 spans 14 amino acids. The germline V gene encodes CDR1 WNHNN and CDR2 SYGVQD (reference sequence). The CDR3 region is CASSEEVAMNEQFF. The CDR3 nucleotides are TGCGCCAGCAGTGAGGAGGTAGCGATGAATGAGCAGTTCTTC.

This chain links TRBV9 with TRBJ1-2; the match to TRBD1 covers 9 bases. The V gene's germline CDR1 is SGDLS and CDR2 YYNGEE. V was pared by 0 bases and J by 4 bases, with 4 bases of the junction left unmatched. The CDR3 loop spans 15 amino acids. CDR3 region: CASSVGDREAYGYTF. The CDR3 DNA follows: TGTGCCAGCAGCGTAGGGGACAGGGAGGCCTATGGCTACACCTTC.

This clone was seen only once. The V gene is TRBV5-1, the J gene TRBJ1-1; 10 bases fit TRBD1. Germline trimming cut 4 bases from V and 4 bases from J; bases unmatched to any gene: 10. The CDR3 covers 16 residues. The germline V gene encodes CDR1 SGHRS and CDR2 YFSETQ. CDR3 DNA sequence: TGCGCCAGCAGCGTCAGAGGACAGGGGGGTGCCACTGAAGCTTTCTTT. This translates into CASSVRGQGGATEAFF.

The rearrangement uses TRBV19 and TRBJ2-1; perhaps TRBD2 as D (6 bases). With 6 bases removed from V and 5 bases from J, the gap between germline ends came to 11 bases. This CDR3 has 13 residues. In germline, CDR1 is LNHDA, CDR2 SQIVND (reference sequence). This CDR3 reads CASRSRGNNEQFF. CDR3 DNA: TGTGCCAGTAGGTCGCGGGGAAACAATGAGCAGTTCTTC.

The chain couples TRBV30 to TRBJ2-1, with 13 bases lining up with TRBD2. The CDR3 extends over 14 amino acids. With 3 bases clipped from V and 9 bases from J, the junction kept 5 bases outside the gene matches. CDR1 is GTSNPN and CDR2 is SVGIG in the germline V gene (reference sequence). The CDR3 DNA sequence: TGTGCCTGGAGCGGGACTAGCGGGACTGGTGAGCAGTTCTTC. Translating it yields CAWSGTSGTGEQFF.

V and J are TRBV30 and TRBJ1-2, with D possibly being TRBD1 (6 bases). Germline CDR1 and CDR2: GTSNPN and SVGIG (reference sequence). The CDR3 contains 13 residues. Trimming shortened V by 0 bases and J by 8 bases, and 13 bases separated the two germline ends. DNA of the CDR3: TGTGCCTGGAGTGTGGGGGCGCCTGCCGGCTACACCTTC. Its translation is CAWSVGAPAGYTF.

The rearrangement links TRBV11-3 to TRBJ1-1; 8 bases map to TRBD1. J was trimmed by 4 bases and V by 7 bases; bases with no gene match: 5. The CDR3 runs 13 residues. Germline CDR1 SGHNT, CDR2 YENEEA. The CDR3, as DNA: TGTGCCAGCACTGGACAGGGTGGCACTGAAGCTTTCTTT. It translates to CASTGQGGTEAFF.

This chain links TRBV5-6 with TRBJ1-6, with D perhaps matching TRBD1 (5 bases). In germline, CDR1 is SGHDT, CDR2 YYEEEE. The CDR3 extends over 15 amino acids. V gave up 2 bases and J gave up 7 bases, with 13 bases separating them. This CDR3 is CASSFRFTGNSPLHF. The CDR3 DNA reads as TGTGCCAGCAGCTTTCGATTCACAGGAAATTCACCCCTCCACTTT. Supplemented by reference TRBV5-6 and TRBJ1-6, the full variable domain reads DAGVTQSPTHLIKTRGQQVTLRCSPKSGHDTVSWYQQALGQGPQFIFQYYEEEERQRGNFPDRFSGHQFPNYSSELNVNALLLGDSALYLCASSFRFTGNSPLHFGNGTRLTVT.

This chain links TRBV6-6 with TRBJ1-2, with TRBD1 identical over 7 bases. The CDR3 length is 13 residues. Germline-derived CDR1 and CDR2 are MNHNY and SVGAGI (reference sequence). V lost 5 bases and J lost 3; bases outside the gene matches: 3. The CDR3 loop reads CASSRGGDYGYTF. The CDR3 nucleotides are TGTGCCAGCAGTCGAGGGGGCGACTATGGCTACACCTTC.